This T cell receptor (beta chain) stems from a study of neoadjuvant anti-PD-1 for oral cavity cancer. Study-level background: Patients without progression received a fourth nivolumab dose around day 43, then surgical resection on days 50-56.

Time point noted: after neoadjuvant nivolumab, at surgical resection. The CDR3 length is 15 residues. Per the germline V gene, CDR1 is ENHRY and CDR2 is SYGVKD. V lost 0 bases to trimming and J lost 2 bases, with 10 bases between them. The data were produced by immunoSEQ multiplex PCR, yet TCRdb's version contains in-frame clones alone and is incomplete. This sample yields fewer than 15,000 clones, of which approximately 74% are seen a single time; approximately 2.8% belongs to the top ten. The TCR originated in a person between 35 and 79 years old with oral cavity squamous cell carcinoma. The material was PBMCs, obtained after nivolumab (anti-PD-1) treatment. The chain employs TRBV10-3 and TRBJ1-2; D unclear. CDR3 residues: CAISESLTRNYGYTF. CDR3 coding DNA: TGTGCCATCAGTGAGTCGTTGACAAGAAACTATGGCTACACCTTC.